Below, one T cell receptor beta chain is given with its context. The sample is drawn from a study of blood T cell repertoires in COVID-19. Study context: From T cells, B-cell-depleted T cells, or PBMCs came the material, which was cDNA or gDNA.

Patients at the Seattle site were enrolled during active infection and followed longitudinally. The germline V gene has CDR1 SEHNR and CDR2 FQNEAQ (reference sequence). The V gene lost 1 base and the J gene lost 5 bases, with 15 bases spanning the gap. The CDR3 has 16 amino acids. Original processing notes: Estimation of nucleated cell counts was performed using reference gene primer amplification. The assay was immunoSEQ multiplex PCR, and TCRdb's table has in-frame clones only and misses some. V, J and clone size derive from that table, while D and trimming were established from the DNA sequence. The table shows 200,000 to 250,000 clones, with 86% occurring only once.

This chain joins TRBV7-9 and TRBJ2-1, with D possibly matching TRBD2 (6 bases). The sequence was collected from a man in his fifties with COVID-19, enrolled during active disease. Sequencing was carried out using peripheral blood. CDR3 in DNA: TGTGCCAGCAGCTTAGATGGCGGGGCCCTTGACAATGAGCAGTTCTTC. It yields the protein CASSLDGGALDNEQFF.